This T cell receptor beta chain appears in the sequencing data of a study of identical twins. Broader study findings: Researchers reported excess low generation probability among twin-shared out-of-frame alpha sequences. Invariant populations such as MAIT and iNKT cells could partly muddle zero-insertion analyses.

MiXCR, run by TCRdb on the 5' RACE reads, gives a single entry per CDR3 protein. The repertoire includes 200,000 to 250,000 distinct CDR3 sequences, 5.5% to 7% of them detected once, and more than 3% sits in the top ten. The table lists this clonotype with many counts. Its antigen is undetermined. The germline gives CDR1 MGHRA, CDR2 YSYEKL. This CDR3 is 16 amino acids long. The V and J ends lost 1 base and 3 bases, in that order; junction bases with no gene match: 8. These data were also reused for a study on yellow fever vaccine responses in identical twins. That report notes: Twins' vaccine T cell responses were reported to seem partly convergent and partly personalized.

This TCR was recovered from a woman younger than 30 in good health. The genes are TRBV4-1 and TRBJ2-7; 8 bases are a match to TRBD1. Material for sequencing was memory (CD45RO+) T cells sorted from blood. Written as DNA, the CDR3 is TGCGCCAGCAGCCAAGGCGTAGGACAGGGCGGCTACGAGCAGTACTTC. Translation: CASSQGVGQGGYEQYF.